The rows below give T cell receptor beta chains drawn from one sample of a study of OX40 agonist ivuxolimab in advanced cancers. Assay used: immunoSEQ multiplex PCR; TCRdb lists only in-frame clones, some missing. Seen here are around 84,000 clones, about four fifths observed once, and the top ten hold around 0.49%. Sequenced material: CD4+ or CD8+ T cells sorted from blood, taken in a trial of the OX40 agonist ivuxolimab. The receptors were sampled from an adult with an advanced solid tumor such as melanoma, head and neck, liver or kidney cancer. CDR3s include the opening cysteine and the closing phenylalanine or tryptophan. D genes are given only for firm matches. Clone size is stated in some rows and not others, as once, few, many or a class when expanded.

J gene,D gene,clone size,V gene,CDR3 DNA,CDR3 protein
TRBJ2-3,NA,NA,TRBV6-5,TGTGCCAGCACCCATAGTAAAGATACGCAGTATTTT,CASTHSKDTQYF
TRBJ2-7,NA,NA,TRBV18,TGTGCCAGCTCATCCGGCCCCTACGAGCAGTACTTC,CASSSGPYEQYF
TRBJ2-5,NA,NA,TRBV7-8,TGTGCCAGCAGCTTAGGTTCGGACACGAAGTACTTC,CASSLGSDTKYF
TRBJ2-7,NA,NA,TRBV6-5,TGTGCCAGCAGGGACAACCGGAACTACGAGCAGTACTTC,CASRDNRNYEQYF
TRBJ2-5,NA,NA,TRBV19,TGTGCCAGTAACAACAGGGAGGGAGAGACCCAGTACTTC,CASNNREGETQYF
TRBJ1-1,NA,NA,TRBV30,TGTGCCTGGAGTGTACTGAAGGTTACCACTGAAGCTTTCTTT,CAWSVLKVTTEAFF
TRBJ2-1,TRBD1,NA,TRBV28,TGTGCCAGCAGAACCGGGACAGGGTCCCGGGGGCAGTTCTTC,CASRTGTGSRGQFF
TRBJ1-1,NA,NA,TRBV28,TGTGCCAGCAGTGAAGGGCCTCAAGGGGAGTGGGCTTTCTTT,CASSEGPQGEWAFF
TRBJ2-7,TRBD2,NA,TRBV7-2,TGTGCCAGCAGCAAACTAGCGGGAGGGGGCGAGCAGTACTTC,CASSKLAGGGEQYF
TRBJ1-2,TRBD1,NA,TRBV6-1,TGTGCCAGCAGGTTCGGACAGGGGATTAACTATGGCTACACCTTC,CASRFGQGINYGYTF
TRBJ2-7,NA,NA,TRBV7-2,TGTGCCAGCAGCTTACAACGCTACGAGCAGTACTTC,CASSLQRYEQYF
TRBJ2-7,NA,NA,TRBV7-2,TGTGCCAGCAGCGCCGGCACTAGAGACGAGCAGTACTTC,CASSAGTRDEQYF
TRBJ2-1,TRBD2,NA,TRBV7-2,TGTGCCAGCAGCTTAGGTCTCAGCGGGGGGGCCGGCAATGAGCAGTTCTTC,CASSLGLSGGAGNEQFF
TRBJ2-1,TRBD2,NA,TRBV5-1,TGCGCCAGCAGCTTAACGACTAGCGGGCGGAAAGGGGACAATGAGCAGTTCTTC,CASSLTTSGRKGDNEQFF
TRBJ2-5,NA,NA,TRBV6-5,TGTGCCAGCAGTCAGGACACGGGGACCCAGTACTTC,CASSQDTGTQYF
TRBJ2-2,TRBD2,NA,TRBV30,TGTGCCTGGAGTGTGGGGAGGGACACCGGGGAGCTGTTTTTT,CAWSVGRDTGELFF
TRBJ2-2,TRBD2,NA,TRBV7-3,TGTGCCAGCAGCCTCATTCCACTAGCGGGAGGCACCGGGGAGCTGTTTTTT,CASSLIPLAGGTGELFF
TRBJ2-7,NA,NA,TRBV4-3,TGCGCCAGCAGCCAGGGAGGCGCGGGGCTCTCCTACGAGCAGTACTTC,CASSQGGAGLSYEQYF
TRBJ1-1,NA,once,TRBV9,TGTGCCAGCAGCGAGGGGCTAAGAAACACTGAAGCTTTCTTC,CASSEGLRNTEAFF
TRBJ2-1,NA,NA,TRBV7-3,TGTGCCAGCAGCTTAAACCCCAGCAATGAGCAGTTCTTC,CASSLNPSNEQFF
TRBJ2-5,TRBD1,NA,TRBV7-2,TGTGCCAGCAGCTTATCATCCTCAAATCGGGACAGGGGTAGAGAGACCCAGTACTTC,CASSLSSSNRDRGRETQYF
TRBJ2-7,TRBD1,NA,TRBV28,TGTGCCAGCAGTGGGGCAGGGGGTTCTGACGAGCAGTACTTC,CASSGAGGSDEQYF
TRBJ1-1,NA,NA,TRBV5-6,TGTGCCAGCAATCTCCCCGCGGGGGGCAGGACTGAAGCTTTCTTT,CASNLPAGGRTEAFF
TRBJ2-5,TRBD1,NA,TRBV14,TGTGCCAGCAGCCAACGACAGGGGGGGACCCAGTACTTC,CASSQRQGGTQYF
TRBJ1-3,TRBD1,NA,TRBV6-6,TGTGCCAGCAGTGGACAGGGGGTCTCTGGAAACACCATATATTTT,CASSGQGVSGNTIYF
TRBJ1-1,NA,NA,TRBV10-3,TGTGCCATCAGTGACCCAGGGGTTAAGAACACTGAAGCTTTCTTT,CAISDPGVKNTEAFF
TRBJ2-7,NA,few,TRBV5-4,TGTGCCAGCAGCTTGGAGGGGGGGCGCTACGAGCAGTACTTC,CASSLEGGRYEQYF
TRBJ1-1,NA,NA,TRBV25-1,TGTGCCAGCATTGCGCCTTCAGGGGCGGTCACTGAAGCTTTCTTT,CASIAPSGAVTEAFF
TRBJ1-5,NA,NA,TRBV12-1,TGTGCCAGCAGCTTTCGGACACAGGGACCCTGGGCAATTAATCAGCCCCAGCATTTT,CASSFRTQGPWAINQPQHF